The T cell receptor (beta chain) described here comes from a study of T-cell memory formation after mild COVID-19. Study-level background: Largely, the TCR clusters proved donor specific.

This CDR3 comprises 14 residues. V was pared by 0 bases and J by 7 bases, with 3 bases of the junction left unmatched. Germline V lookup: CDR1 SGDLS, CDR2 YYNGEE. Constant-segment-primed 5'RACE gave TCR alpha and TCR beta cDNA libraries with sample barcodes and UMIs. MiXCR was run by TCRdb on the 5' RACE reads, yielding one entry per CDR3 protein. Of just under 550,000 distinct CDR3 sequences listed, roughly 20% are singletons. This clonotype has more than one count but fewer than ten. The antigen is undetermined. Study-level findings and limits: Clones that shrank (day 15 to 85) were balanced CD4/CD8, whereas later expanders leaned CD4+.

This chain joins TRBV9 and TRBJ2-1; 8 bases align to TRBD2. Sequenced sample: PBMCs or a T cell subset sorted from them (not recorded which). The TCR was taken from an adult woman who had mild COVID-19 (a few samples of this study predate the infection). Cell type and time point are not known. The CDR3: CASSVVPSGNEQFF. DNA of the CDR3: TGTGCCAGCAGCGTAGTCCCTAGCGGGAATGAGCAGTTCTTC.